Given below is one T cell receptor (beta chain) in context. Its matching antigen is unknown. This entry is derived from a study of CD8 T cells in ankylosing spondylitis. Findings of the study overall: Among TCR beta sequences, a motif of eight or nine highly homologous variants appeared characteristic of ankylosing spondylitis blood. With a CD8+ phenotype, disease-linked clones were relatively rare in peripheral blood.

The authors made TCR beta libraries by quantitative 5'-RACE with molecular barcodes. TCRdb reprocessed the 5' RACE reads via MiXCR and lists one record per CDR3 protein. The sample lists roughly 130,000 distinct CDR3 sequences; around 8.5% were seen once. This CDR3 is built from 13 residues. The V and J ends lost 3 bases and 8 bases, in that order; junction bases with no gene match: 8. CDR1 is DFQATT and CDR2 is SNEGSKA in the germline V gene (reference sequence). The material sequenced was blood, either unsorted or a sorted T cell fraction (not recorded which). The source of this sequence is a male donor with ankylosing spondylitis or in good health (not recorded which). V is TRBV20-1 and J is TRBJ1-2; 8 bases fit TRBD1. The CDR3 loop is CSARWQGAGGYTF. The CDR3 DNA follows: TGCAGTGCTAGGTGGCAGGGGGCTGGAGGCTACACCTTC.